Listed here are 10 T cell receptor beta chains from one sample, sequenced in a study of T cells in narcolepsy. Using immunoSEQ multiplex PCR, the repertoire was profiled, and TCRdb retains in-frame clones only, with some absent. The profile shows some 30,000 clones, around 79% of them singletons. The source material was CD45RA- memory CD4+ T cells from PBMCs. All receptors derive from a human donor with narcolepsy.

The chain joins TRBV19 to TRBJ1-1; D perhaps matches TRBD1 (5 bases). The CDR3 spans 15 residues. Between the trimmed V and J ends, which lost 6 bases and 6 bases, there was a span of 20 bases. Looked up from germline, CDR1 is LNHDA and CDR2 is SQIVND (reference sequence). CDR3 residues: CASRPAGRRDPEAFF. In DNA, the CDR3 is TGTGCCAGTAGGCCAGCAGGGAGGAGGGACCCTGAAGCTTTCTTT.

The chain links TRBV9 to TRBJ2-3; D may match TRBD1 or TRBD2 (6 bases each). CDR3 length: 15 amino acids. Germline values: CDR1 SGDLS, CDR2 YYNGEE. Trimming shortened V by 3 bases and J by 6 bases, and 17 bases separated the two germline ends. This CDR3 reads CASSGGGQGRDTQYF. CDR3 nucleotide sequence: TGTGCCAGCAGCGGGGGAGGCCAGGGGAGGGATACGCAGTATTTT.

This sequence joins TRBV10-2 and TRBJ2-2; 8 nucleotides match TRBD2. In germline, CDR1 is WSHSY, CDR2 SAAADI. This CDR3 is 15 amino acids long. V gave up 4 bases and J gave up 1 base; unmatched junction bases: 2. CDR3 residues: CASSVTSGNTGELFF. The CDR3 coding sequence is TGCGCCAGCAGTGTAACTAGCGGGAACACCGGGGAGCTGTTTTTT.

The chain is built from TRBV27 and TRBJ2-7; no reliable D call. This CDR3 has 14 amino acids. V was cut by 5 bases and J by 0 bases, with 11 bases left in between. Germline V gene data show CDR1 as MNHEY and CDR2 as SMNVEV (reference sequence). The CDR3 sequence is CASSPAESSYEQYF. The CDR3 DNA reads TGTGCCAGCAGTCCGGCCGAATCCTCCTACGAGCAGTACTTC.

The rearrangement uses TRBV28 and TRBJ2-1, with TRBD2 matching 13 bases. Germline CDR1 MDHEN, CDR2 SYDVKM. This CDR3 has 19 residues. J was trimmed by 1 base and V by 7 bases; bases with no gene match: 13. CDR3 nucleotides: TGTGCCAGCACCCCCTACACTAGCGGGAGGGGGAAGTCCTACAATGAGCAGTTCTTC. Encoded protein: CASTPYTSGRGKSYNEQFF.

V is TRBV18 and J is TRBJ1-1; maybe TRBD1 (5 bases). Trimming took 3 bases from V and 2 from J, leaving 13 bases between them. The CDR3 is 15 residues long. CDR1 and CDR2 (germline): KGHSH, LQKENI. The CDR3 DNA sequence: TGTGCCAGCTCACCCGGGCGGGGACCCAACACTGAAGCTTTCTTT. Translation gives CASSPGRGPNTEAFF.

This sequence joins TRBV28 and TRBJ1-4, with TRBD1 matching over 8 bases. This CDR3 region has 14 residues. Per the germline V gene, CDR1 is MDHEN and CDR2 is SYDVKM. The trim removed 9 bases at V and 5 bases at J, leaving 8 bases unmatched. The CDR3 coding sequence is TGTGCCAGTAGGGACAGGAACCTCAATGAAAAACTGTTTTTT. Residues: CASRDRNLNEKLFF.

The chain has TRBV23-1 and TRBJ2-7, with 7 bases identical to TRBD1. TRBV23-1 is treated as an ORF (open reading frame) with a function not yet certain. The CDR3 runs 14 residues. V trimming: 2 bases; J trimming: 4 bases; junction bases outside the gene matches: 5. The CDR3 nucleotides are TGCGCCAGCAGTCAAATTACAGGGGAATACGAGCAGTACTTC. It is translated as CASSQITGEYEQYF.

V usage is TRBV18 and J usage is TRBJ2-3; D is unclear. The CDR3 runs 13 residues. Germline-derived CDR1 and CDR2 are KGHSH and LQKENI. V was trimmed by 2 bases and J by 2 bases, leaving 5 bases between them. As DNA, the CDR3 is TGTGCCAGCTCACCAGAAATCACAGATACGCAGTATTTT. It specifies CASSPEITDTQYF.

V gene TRBV5-5 combines with J gene TRBJ2-2; 12 positions agree with TRBD2. V dropped 6 bases and J dropped 4; count of bases not matched to a gene: 10. Looked up from germline, CDR1 is SGHKS and CDR2 is YYEKEE (reference sequence). The CDR3 is 17 residues long. The CDR3 loop reads CASIPTWTSGTTGELFF. CDR3 bases: TGTGCCAGCATCCCTACATGGACTAGCGGGACCACCGGGGAGCTGTTTTTT.